This entry describes one T cell receptor (beta chain). Its target is not known. These data belong to a study of naive and memory T cell subsets. Study findings and constraints: A few larger clonotypes appeared in naive repertoires, especially CD8, possibly memory cells re-expressing CD45RA.

An equimolar mix of two oligonucleotides served as the beta constant-region primer for TRBC1 and TRBC2. Ligated cDNA was amplified by four rounds of PCR with nested alpha and beta constant-region primers and SP2. TCRdb itself ran the UMI-ligation and nested PCR reads through MiXCR, one entry per CDR3 protein. The profile shows tens of thousands of distinct CDR3 sequences, around 10% of them singletons. The CDR3 extends over 19 amino acids. J gave up 1 base and V 1 base, and 13 bases lay outside the gene matches. CDR1 is LGHDT, CDR2 YNNKEL, per germline (reference sequence). This sequence originates from a human donor in good health. The chain carries TRBV3-1 and TRBJ2-1; 7 nucleotides align to TRBD1. Sequencing was performed on naive CD4+ T cells from blood. Here the CDR3 reads CASSQVRGRPGASYNEQFF. CDR3 coding DNA: TGTGCCAGCAGCCAAGTAAGGGGGCGTCCAGGAGCGTCCTACAATGAGCAGTTCTTC.